These 12 T cell receptor beta chains were sequenced from one sample in a study of T cells after posttransplantation cyclophosphamide. Libraries were prepared by immunoSEQ multiplex PCR; TCRdb keeps only in-frame clonotypes and omits some of them. Seen here are roughly 15,000 clones, 80% to 90% observed once, and the top ten hold approximately 2.9%. Methotrexate plus calcineurin inhibitor accompanied controls' myeloablative marrow transplants; sampling was 1 year later. The specimen was PBMCs, collected 441 days after allogeneic stem cell transplant with calcineurin inhibitor and methotrexate. These receptors were obtained from a male patient between 25 and 39 years old who received an allogeneic stem cell transplant from an unrelated donor, was CMV-positive, and had acute and chronic GVHD. Some T cells could come from the graft donor.

This clone was detected a few times. The chain recombines TRBV6-5 with TRBJ2-7, with D unclear. V gave up 6 bases and J gave up 9 bases, with 18 bases separating them. The length of the CDR3 is 13 residues. In germline, CDR1 is MNHEY, CDR2 SVGAGI. CDR3 coding DNA: TGTGCCAGCAGCCCCCTGAGTCAGCCGGGGCAGTACTTC. Protein product: CASSPLSQPGQYF.

The CDR3 region is CASSQDRHRSYEQYF. The CDR3 DNA reads as TGCGCCAGCAGCCAAGATCGGCACAGGTCCTACGAGCAGTACTTC. V usage is TRBV4-1 and J usage is TRBJ2-7; perhaps TRBD1 as D (5 bases). Germline values: CDR1 MGHRA, CDR2 YSYEKL. Trimming stripped 0 bases from V and 1 base from J, with 10 bases between. This CDR3 spans 15 amino acids.

The chain is built from TRBV5-1 and TRBJ2-4; 13 bases map to TRBD2. Germline lookup yields CDR1 SGHRS and CDR2 YFSETQ. CDR3 length: 20 residues. With 3 bases clipped from V and 2 bases from J, the junction kept 14 bases outside the gene matches. CDR3 residues: CASSSPAGTSGDGTKNIQYF. DNA of the CDR3: TGCGCCAGCAGCTCTCCCGCCGGGACTAGCGGGGATGGGACCAAAAACATTCAGTACTTC.

This chain uses TRBV9 with TRBJ1-2; 7 positions agree with TRBD1. This CDR3 has 14 residues. Trimming at V came to 4 bases and at J to 5 bases, leaving 8 bases not matched to a gene. The germline V gene has CDR1 SGDLS and CDR2 YYNGEE. CDR3 DNA sequence: TGTGCCAGCAGCCGGGACAGTCTCCCTTATGGCTACACCTTC. Residues: CASSRDSLPYGYTF.

A remark on this clone: Germline is not matched at one junction end, which may reflect a read error. V and J are TRBV7-9 and TRBJ2-7, with a tentative D call TRBD1 (5 bases). This CDR3 is 15 amino acids long. Germline V gene sequence: CDR1 SEHNR, CDR2 FQNEAQ (reference sequence). The CDR3 region has the DNA TGCGCCAGCAGCCAAGATCGGCACAGGTCCTACGAGCAGTACTTC. Translated, it gives CASSQDRHRSYEQYF. Full variable domain (missing parts from reference TRBV7-9 and TRBJ2-7): DTGVSQNPRHKITKRGQNVTFRCDPISEHNRLYWYRQTLGQGPEFLTYFQNEAQLEKSRLLSDRFSAERPKGSFSTLEIQRTEQGDSAMYLCASSQDRHRSYEQYFGPGTRLTVT.

The chain carries TRBV5-4 and TRBJ2-7, with a possible D match to TRBD2 (5 bases). The germline V gene has CDR1 SGHNT and CDR2 YYREEE (reference sequence). The CDR3 is made up of 15 amino acids. V lost 4 bases to trimming and J lost 0 bases, with 14 bases between them. CDR3 sequence: CASSPGGFGSYEQYF. The CDR3 region has the DNA TGTGCCAGCAGCCCCGGCGGGTTTGGCTCCTACGAGCAGTACTTC.

The chain is built from TRBV28 and TRBJ2-7, with 13 bases identical to TRBD2. The CDR3 spans 15 residues. Germline trimming cut 5 bases from V and 3 bases from J; bases unmatched to any gene: 4. CDR1 is MDHEN and CDR2 is SYDVKM in the germline V gene. CDR3 DNA: TGTGCCAGCAGTGTTACTAGCGGGGGGGACTACGAGCAGTACTTC. Translated, it gives CASSVTSGGDYEQYF.

V and J are TRBV27 and TRBJ2-2; 7 positions match TRBD1. CDR3 size: 18 residues. Looked up from germline, CDR1 is MNHEY and CDR2 is SMNVEV (reference sequence). Trimming took 4 bases from V and 1 from J; bases not matched to a gene: 12. CDR3 nucleotides: TGTGCCAGCAGTTCCACCTACCCGGGACAGATGAACACCGGGGAGCTGTTTTTT. Its protein is CASSSTYPGQMNTGELFF.

V gene TRBV9 combines with J gene TRBJ2-3; possibly TRBD2 for D (7 bases). Germline V gene data show CDR1 as SGDLS and CDR2 as YYNGEE. V was trimmed by 3 bases and J by 5 bases, leaving 16 bases between them. This CDR3 is built from 15 residues. CDR3 residues: CASSAWGGAIDTQYF. CDR3 DNA: TGTGCCAGCAGCGCTTGGGGGGGGGCGATAGATACGCAGTATTTT.

The rearrangement joins TRBV2 to TRBJ1-1, with a weak D call TRBD1 (5 bases). This CDR3 is 16 amino acids long. Germline assignment: CDR1 SNHLY and CDR2 FYNNEI. V dropped 2 bases and J dropped 0 bases, with 13 bases sitting between them. The DNA of the CDR3 is TGTGCCAGCAGTGAATTCGGCGGGGCGATGAACACTGAAGCTTTCTTT. Translated: CASSEFGGAMNTEAFF.

J is TRBJ2-1 and V is TRBV7-9, with no clear D. Germline V gives CDR1 SEHNR, CDR2 FQNEAQ (reference sequence). The CDR3 totals 11 residues. V lost 6 bases and J 7 bases, leaving 7 bases between the germline ends. The CDR3 DNA reads as TGTGCCAGCAGTTCCCTAAATGAGCAGTTCTTC. Residues: CASSSLNEQFF.

This sequence joins TRBV5-1 and TRBJ1-1; D not certain. Germline CDR1 SGHRS, CDR2 YFSETQ. V was cut by 4 bases and J by 1 base, with 14 bases left in between. The CDR3 sequence is 15 residues long. The CDR3, as DNA: TGCGCCAGCAGCCGCCGAGAGGTCGGGAACACTGAAGCTTTCTTT. It translates to CASSRREVGNTEAFF.